This is a list of T cell receptor beta chains from one sample in a study of shared clonotypes between healthy human individuals. Generated by immunoSEQ multiplex PCR, the TCRdb table keeps only in-frame clones and is missing some. The sample consists of 2 million to 2.5 million clones, 80% to 95% of them appearing once. The sample consisted of naive CD4+ T cells from PBMCs. All receptors come from a man younger than 35 in good health. Some clones in this sample may be carry-over from other donors' samples. CDR3s include the opening cysteine and the closing phenylalanine or tryptophan. A D gene is named only where the DNA matches it firmly. Clone size is not always given. Where it is, it says once, few, many or a class for expanded clones.

D	V	size	J	CDR3	DNA
TRBD1	TRBV7-2	.	TRBJ1-5	CASSIGQGWDQPQHF	TGTGCCAGCAGCATCGGACAGGGCTGGGATCAGCCCCAGCATTTT
.	TRBV7-9	.	TRBJ2-3	CASSPLAGPDTQYF	TGTGCCAGCAGCCCTCTGGCAGGGCCAGATACGCAGTATTTT
.	TRBV5-4	.	TRBJ1-4	CASSLDSATNEKLFF	TGTGCCAGCAGCCTGGACAGTGCAACTAATGAAAAACTGTTTTTT
.	TRBV19	.	TRBJ2-6	CASTLNGDGANVLTF	TGTGCCAGTACCCTAAACGGGGACGGGGCCAACGTCCTGACTTTC
.	TRBV7-2	.	TRBJ2-1	CASSSSRDNEQFF	TGTGCCAGCAGCTCCTCCCGGGACAATGAGCAGTTCTTC
.	TRBV15	.	TRBJ2-7	CATSSSGRLYEQYF	TGTGCCACCAGCAGTTCGGGACGGCTCTACGAGCAGTACTTC
.	TRBV2	.	TRBJ1-1	CASSGGGTGNTEAFF	TGTGCCAGCAGCGGAGGGGGTACAGGGAACACTGAAGCTTTCTTT
TRBD1	TRBV5-8	.	TRBJ1-5	CASSPGQGSGNQPQHF	TGTGCCAGCAGCCCGGGACAGGGGTCGGGCAATCAGCCCCAGCATTTT
.	TRBV27	.	TRBJ2-7	CASSLRQGPYEQYF	TGTGCCAGCAGTTTAAGGCAGGGCCCCTACGAGCAGTACTTC
TRBD1	TRBV29-1	.	TRBJ2-4	CSVAGGTGGAVAKNIQYF	TGCAGCGTTGCGGGTGGGACAGGGGGTGCGGTGGCCAAAAACATTCAGTACTTC
TRBD2	TRBV28	.	TRBJ2-3	CASSLTGTSGNTDTQYF	TGTGCCAGCAGTTTGACCGGGACTAGCGGAAACACAGATACGCAGTATTTT
.	TRBV28	.	TRBJ2-7	CASSSTGFSYEQYF	TGTGCCAGCAGTTCTACAGGGTTCTCCTACGAGCAGTACTTC
.	TRBV5-1	.	TRBJ2-5	CASAGFRAAQETQYF	TGCGCCAGCGCCGGGTTCAGGGCAGCGCAAGAGACCCAGTACTTC
TRBD2	TRBV7-8	.	TRBJ2-7	CASSQSGASGGSYEQYF	TGTGCCAGCAGCCAGAGTGGGGCTAGCGGGGGTTCATACGAGCAGTACTTC
.	TRBV11-3	.	TRBJ2-3	CASSLSTGVGSDTQYF	TGTGCCAGCAGCCTATCCACGGGAGTAGGTTCAGATACGCAGTATTTT
TRBD2	TRBV4-1	.	TRBJ2-3	CASSQGLAGLDTQYF	TGCGCCAGCAGTCAGGGACTAGCGGGATTAGATACGCAGTATTTT
TRBD1	TRBV5-1	.	TRBJ1-1	CASSIGQGYTEAFF	TGCGCCAGCAGCATCGGACAGGGTTACACTGAAGCTTTCTTT
.	TRBV6-5	.	TRBJ2-7	CASTQAGMTSEQYF	TGTGCCAGCACCCAAGCGGGTATGACCTCCGAGCAGTACTTC
.	TRBV2	.	TRBJ1-3	CASRGEGAGSGNTIYF	TGTGCCAGCAGGGGAGAGGGAGCCGGCTCTGGAAACACCATATATTTT
TRBD1	TRBV7-9	few	TRBJ1-1	CASSPQGGVVSEAFF	TGTGCCAGCAGCCCGCAGGGGGGAGTCGTGAGTGAAGCTTTCTTT
.	TRBV23-1	.	TRBJ1-1	CASSRRPNRDWSDTEAFF	TGCGCCAGCAGTCGGCGCCCAAACAGGGATTGGAGCGACACTGAAGCTTTCTTT
.	TRBV18	.	TRBJ1-2	CASSPLYIGPENYGYTF	TGTGCCAGCTCACCACTTTACATCGGCCCAGAAAACTATGGCTACACCTTC
.	TRBV2	.	TRBJ1-3	CASGYSGNTIYF	TGTGCCAGCGGATATTCTGGAAACACCATATATTTT